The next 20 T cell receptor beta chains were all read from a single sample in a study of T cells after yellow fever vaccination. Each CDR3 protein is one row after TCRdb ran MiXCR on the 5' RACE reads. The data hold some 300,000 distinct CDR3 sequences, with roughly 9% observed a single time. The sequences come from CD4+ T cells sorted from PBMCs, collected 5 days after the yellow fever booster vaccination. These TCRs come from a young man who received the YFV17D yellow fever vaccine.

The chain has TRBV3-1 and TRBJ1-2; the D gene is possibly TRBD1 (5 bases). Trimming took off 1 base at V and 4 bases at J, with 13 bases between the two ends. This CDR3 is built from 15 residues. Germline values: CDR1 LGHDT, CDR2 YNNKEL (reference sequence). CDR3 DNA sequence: TGTGCCAGCAGCCAAGGAGGGGCCGGGTGCTATGGCTACACCTTC. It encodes CASSQGGAGCYGYTF.

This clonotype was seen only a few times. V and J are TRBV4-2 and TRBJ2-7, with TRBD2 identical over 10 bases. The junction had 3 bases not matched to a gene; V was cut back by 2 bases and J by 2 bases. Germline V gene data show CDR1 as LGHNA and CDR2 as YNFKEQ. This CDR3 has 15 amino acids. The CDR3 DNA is TGTGCCAGCAGCCAAAGTACTAGCGGGGCCTACGAGCAGTACTTC. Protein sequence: CASSQSTSGAYEQYF.

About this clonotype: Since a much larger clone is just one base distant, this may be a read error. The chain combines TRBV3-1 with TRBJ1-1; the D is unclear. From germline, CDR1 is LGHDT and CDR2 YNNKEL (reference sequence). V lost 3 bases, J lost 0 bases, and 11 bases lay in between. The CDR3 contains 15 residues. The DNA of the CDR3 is TGTGCCAGCAGCCAGTTTAGCAGCATGAACACTGAAGCTTTCTTT. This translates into CASSQFSSMNTEAFF.

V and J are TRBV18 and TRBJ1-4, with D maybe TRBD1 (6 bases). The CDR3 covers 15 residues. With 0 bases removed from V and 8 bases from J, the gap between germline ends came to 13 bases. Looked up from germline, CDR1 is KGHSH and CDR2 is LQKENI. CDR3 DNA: TGTGCCAGCTCACCACCGGGGCCGGACAGCGAAAAACTGTTTTTT. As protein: CASSPPGPDSEKLFF.

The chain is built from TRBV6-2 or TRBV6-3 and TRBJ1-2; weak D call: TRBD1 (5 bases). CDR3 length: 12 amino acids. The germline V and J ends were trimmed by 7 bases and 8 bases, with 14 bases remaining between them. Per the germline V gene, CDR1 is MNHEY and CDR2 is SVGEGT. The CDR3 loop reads CASTPRGEGYTF. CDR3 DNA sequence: TGTGCCAGCACCCCACGGGGGGAAGGCTACACCTTC.

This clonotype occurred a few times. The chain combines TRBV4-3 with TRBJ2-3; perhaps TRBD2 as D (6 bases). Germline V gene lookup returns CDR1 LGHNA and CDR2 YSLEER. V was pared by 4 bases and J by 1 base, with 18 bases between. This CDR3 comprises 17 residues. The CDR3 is CASSPKPRASGTDTQYF. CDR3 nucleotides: TGCGCCAGCAGCCCCAAACCCCGGGCTAGCGGCACAGATACGCAGTATTTT.

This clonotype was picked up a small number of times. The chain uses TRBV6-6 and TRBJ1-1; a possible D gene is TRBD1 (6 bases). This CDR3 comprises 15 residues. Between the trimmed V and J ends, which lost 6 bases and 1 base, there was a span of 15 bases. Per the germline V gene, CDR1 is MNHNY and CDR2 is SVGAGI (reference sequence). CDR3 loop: CASSRQDSRNTEAFF. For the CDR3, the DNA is TGTGCCAGCAGCCGACAGGATTCTAGGAACACTGAAGCTTTCTTT.

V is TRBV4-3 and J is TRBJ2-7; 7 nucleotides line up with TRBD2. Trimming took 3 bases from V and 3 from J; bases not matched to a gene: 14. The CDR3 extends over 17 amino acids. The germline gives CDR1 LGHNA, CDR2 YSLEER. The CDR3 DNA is TGCGCCAGCAGCCAGATGTCTAGGGCGGGGGTAAACTACGAGCAGTACTTC. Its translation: CASSQMSRAGVNYEQYF.

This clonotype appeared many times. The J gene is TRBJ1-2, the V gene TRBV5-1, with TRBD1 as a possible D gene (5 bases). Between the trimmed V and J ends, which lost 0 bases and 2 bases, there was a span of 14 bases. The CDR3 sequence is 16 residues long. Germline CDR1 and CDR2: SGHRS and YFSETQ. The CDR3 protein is CASSLGSRGLNYGYTF. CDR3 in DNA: TGCGCCAGCAGCTTGGGGTCCCGGGGACTCAACTATGGCTACACCTTC.

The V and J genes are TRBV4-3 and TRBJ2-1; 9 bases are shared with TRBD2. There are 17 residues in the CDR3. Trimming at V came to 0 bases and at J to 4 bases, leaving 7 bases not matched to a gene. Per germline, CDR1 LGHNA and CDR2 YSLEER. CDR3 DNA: TGCGCCAGCAGCCAAGAACATGGGACTAGCACATACAATGAGCAGTTCTTC. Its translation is CASSQEHGTSTYNEQFF.

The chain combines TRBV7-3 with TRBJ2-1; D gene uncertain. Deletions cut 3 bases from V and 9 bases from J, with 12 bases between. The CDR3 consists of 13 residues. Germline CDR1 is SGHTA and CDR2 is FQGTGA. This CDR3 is CASSFTRDGEQFF. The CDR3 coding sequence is TGTGCCAGCAGCTTCACTCGCGACGGTGAGCAGTTCTTC.

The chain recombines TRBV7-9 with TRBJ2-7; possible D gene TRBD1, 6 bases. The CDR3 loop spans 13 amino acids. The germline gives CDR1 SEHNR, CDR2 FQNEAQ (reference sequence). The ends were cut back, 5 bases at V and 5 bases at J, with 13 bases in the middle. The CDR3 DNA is TGTGCCAGCAGCGGGTCAGGGGACCACGAGCAGTACTTC. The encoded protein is CASSGSGDHEQYF.

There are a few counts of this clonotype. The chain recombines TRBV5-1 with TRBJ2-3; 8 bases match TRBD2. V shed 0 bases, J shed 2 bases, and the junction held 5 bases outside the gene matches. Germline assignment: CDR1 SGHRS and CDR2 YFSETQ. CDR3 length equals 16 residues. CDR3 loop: CASSLAGTRDTDTQYF. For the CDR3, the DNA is TGCGCCAGCAGCTTGGCCGGGACTAGGGACACAGATACGCAGTATTTT.

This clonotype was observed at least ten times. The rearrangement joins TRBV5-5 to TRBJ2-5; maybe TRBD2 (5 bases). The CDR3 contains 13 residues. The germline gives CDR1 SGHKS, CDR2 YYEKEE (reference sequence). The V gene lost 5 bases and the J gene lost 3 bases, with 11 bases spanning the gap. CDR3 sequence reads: CASRLWGEETQYF. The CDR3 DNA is TGTGCCAGCAGACTCTGGGGAGAAGAGACCCAGTACTTC. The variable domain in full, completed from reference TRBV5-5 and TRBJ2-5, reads DAGVTQSPTHLIKTRGQQVTLRCSPISGHKSVSWYQQVLGQGPQFIFQYYEKEERGRGNFPDRFSARQFPNYSSELNVNALLLGDSALYLCASRLWGEETQYFGPGTRLLVL.

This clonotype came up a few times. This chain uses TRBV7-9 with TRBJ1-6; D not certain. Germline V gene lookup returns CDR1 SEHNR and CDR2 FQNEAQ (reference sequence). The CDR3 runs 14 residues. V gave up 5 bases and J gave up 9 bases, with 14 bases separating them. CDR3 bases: TGTGCCAGCAGCAACAGAAGGGTAACTTCACCCCTCCACTTT. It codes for CASSNRRVTSPLHF.

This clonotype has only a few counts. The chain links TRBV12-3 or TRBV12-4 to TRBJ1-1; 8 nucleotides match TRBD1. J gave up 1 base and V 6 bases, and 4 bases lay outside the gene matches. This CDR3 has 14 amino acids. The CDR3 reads CASSKQGGNTEAFF. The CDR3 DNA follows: TGTGCCAGCAGCAAACAGGGGGGGAACACTGAAGCTTTCTTT.

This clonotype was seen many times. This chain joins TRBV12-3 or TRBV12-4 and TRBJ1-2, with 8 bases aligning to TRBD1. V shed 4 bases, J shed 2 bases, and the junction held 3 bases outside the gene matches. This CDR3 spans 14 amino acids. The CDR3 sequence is CASSSGGVNYGYTF. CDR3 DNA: TGTGCCAGCAGTTCAGGGGGCGTCAACTATGGCTACACCTTC.

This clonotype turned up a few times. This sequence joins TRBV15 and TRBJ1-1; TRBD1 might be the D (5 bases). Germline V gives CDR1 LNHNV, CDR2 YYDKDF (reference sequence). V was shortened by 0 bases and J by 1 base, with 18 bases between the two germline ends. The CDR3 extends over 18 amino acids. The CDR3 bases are TGTGCCACCAGCAGAGATGGGAACAGGCACGGGTCGAACACTGAAGCTTTCTTT. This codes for CATSRDGNRHGSNTEAFF.

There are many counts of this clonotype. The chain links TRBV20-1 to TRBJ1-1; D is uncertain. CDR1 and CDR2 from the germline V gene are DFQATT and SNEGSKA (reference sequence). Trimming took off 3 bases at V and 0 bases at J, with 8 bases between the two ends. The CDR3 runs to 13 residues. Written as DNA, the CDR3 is TGCAGTGCTAGTTTAATCATGAACACTGAAGCTTTCTTT. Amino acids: CSASLIMNTEAFF.

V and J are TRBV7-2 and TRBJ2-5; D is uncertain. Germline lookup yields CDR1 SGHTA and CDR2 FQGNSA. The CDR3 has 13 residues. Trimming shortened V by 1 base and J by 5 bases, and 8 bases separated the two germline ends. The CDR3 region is CASSLGAMETQYF. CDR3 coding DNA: TGTGCCAGCAGCTTAGGGGCAATGGAGACCCAGTACTTC.